The 8 T cell receptor beta chains listed next were all sequenced from one sample in a study of T cells in Graves' hyperthyroidism and ophthalmopathy. Amplification targeted TCR beta CDR3 regions from RNA transcripts. RT-PCR in the first round (using the HTBI primer set) targeted the TCR CDR3. From the multiplex PCR reads, TCRdb called clonotypes with MiXCR, one entry per CDR3 protein. The sample carries hundreds of thousands of distinct CDR3 sequences, roughly 15% recorded once. Source material: blood. These TCRs come from a woman aged 40 to 50 with Graves' ophthalmopathy.

The chain employs TRBV18 and TRBJ2-5; 11 bases are a match to TRBD2. V was clipped by 5 bases and J by 2 bases; unmatched bases: 10. The CDR3 sequence is 17 residues long. CDR1 and CDR2 (germline): KGHSH, LQKENI. CDR3 coding DNA: TGTGCCAGCTCATCTATACCGGGACTAGCGGTGCAAGAGACCCAGTACTTC. It yields the protein CASSSIPGLAVQETQYF.

This clonotype was detected many times. The gene calls are TRBV6-1 and TRBJ2-5, with 8 bases lining up with TRBD1. Trimming cost V 4 bases and J 5 bases; bases outside gene matches: 6. This CDR3 is built from 14 residues. CDR1 is MNHNS and CDR2 is SASEGT in the germline V gene. Written as DNA, the CDR3 is TGTGCCAGCAGTGGGACAGGGTCAGGGGAGACCCAGTACTTC. Protein sequence: CASSGTGSGETQYF.

This clonotype was counted ten times or more. The chain couples TRBV4-2 to TRBJ1-2; tentatively, D is TRBD1 (5 bases). V lost 0 bases to trimming and J lost 4 bases, with 12 bases between them. This CDR3 has 15 amino acids. Germline V CDR1 and CDR2: LGHNA, YNFKEQ. In DNA form, the CDR3 reads TGTGCCAGCAGCCAAGATTCAGCCGGGACCTATGGCTACACCTTC. This translates into CASSQDSAGTYGYTF.

Ten or more counts support this clonotype. The chain recombines TRBV13 with TRBJ1-5, with D perhaps TRBD1 (6 bases). Trimming left V 5 bases short and J 5 bases short, with 7 bases between. CDR1 is PRHDT and CDR2 is FYEKMQ in the germline V gene (reference sequence). CDR3 length equals 12 residues. The CDR3 loop is CASSRGYQPQHF. The CDR3 DNA follows: TGTGCCAGCAGCAGGGGGTATCAGCCCCAGCATTTT.

In this sample, this clonotype turned up many times. The chain carries TRBV24-1 and TRBJ2-6; TRBD1 aligns across 8 bases. CDR3 size: 18 residues. Germline V lookup: CDR1 KGHDR, CDR2 SFDVKD. The ends lost 5 bases at V and 0 bases at J; junction bases unmatched: 8. CDR3 sequence: CATSASTGVSSGANVLTF. For the CDR3, the DNA is TGTGCCACCAGTGCCTCGACAGGGGTGAGCTCTGGGGCCAACGTCCTGACTTTC.

This clonotype came up many times. This sequence joins TRBV5-1 and TRBJ1-1; no clear D. The V end lost 2 bases, the J end lost 1 base, and 12 bases lay between the germline ends. The CDR3 runs to 15 residues. Germline CDR1 is SGHRS and CDR2 is YFSETQ. The CDR3 DNA reads as TGCGCCAGCAGCTTAGAATGGGAGACGAACACTGAAGCTTTCTTT. Its translation is CASSLEWETNTEAFF.

Ten or more counts support this clonotype. The chain uses TRBV11-2 and TRBJ1-2; TRBD1 might be the D (5 bases). The CDR3 runs to 14 residues. Germline V gives CDR1 SGHAT, CDR2 FQNNGV. Between the trimmed V and J ends, which lost 1 base and 4 bases, there was a span of 10 bases. The CDR3: CASSLVGGGYGYTF. DNA of the CDR3: TGTGCCAGCAGCTTAGTGGGGGGAGGCTATGGCTACACCTTC. Filled out from reference TRBV11-2 and TRBJ1-2, the complete variable domain reads EAGVAQSPRYKIIEKRQSVAFWCNPISGHATLYWYQQILGQGPKLLIQFQNNGVVDDSQLPKDRFSAERLKGVDSTLKIQPAKLEDSAVYLCASSLVGGGYGYTFGSGTRLTVV.

This clonotype was counted many times. V and J are TRBV28 and TRBJ2-7; perhaps TRBD2 as D (5 bases). From germline, CDR1 is MDHEN and CDR2 SYDVKM. CDR3 length equals 16 residues. Trimming stripped 7 bases from V and 3 bases from J, with 22 bases between. This CDR3 is CASTSSQRGNGYEQYF. The CDR3 DNA sequence: TGTGCCAGCACCTCGAGCCAGCGAGGGAATGGCTACGAGCAGTACTTC.